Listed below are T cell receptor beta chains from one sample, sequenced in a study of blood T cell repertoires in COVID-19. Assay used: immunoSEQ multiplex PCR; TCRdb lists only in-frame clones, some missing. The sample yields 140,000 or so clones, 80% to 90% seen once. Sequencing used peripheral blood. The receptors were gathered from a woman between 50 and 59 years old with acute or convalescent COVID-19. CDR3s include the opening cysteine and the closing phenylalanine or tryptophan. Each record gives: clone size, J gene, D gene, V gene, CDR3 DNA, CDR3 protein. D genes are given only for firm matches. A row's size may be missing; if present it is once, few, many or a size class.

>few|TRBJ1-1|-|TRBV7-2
TGTGCCAGCAGCTGGGAGACACCACTGAACACTGAAGCTTTCTTT
CASSWETPLNTEAFF
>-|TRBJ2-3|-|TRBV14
TGTGCCAGCAGCCGCGGACTGAACACAGATACGCAGTATTTT
CASSRGLNTDTQYF
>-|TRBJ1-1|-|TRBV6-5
TGTGCCAGCAGTTACTCGAAACACCCGAACACTGAAGCTTTCTTT
CASSYSKHPNTEAFF
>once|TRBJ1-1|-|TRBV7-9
TGTGCCAGCAGCTTCGCTGGACAAGAGGAAGCTTTCTTT
CASSFAGQEEAFF
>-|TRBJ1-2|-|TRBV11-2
TGTGCCAGCAGGTTATGGGGGGGAGCTAACTATGGCTACACCTTC
CASRLWGGANYGYTF
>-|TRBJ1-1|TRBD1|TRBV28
TGTGCCAGCAGTTCATCAACAGGGGGGGACACTGAAGCTTTCTTT
CASSSSTGGDTEAFF
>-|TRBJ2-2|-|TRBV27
TGTGCCAGCAGCCCGGGACTGAACACCGGGGAGCTGTTTTTT
CASSPGLNTGELFF
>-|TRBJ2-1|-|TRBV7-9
TGTGCCAGCAGCTTAATGCCGGTCCACAATGAGCAGTTCTTC
CASSLMPVHNEQFF
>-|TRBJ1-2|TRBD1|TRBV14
TGTGCCAGCAGCCAAGGAGGACAGGGGATTCTTTATGGCTACACCTTC
CASSQGGQGILYGYTF
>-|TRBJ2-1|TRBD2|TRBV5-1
TGCGCCAGCAGCCGACTAGCGGGGGACTACAATGAGCAGTTCTTC
CASSRLAGDYNEQFF
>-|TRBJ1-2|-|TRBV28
TGTGCCAGCAGTTTATCGGTAGGGGATGGCTACACCTTC
CASSLSVGDGYTF
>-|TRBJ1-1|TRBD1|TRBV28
TGTGCCAGCAGTTTACTAGGGACAGAGATTGAAGCTTTCTTT
CASSLLGTEIEAFF
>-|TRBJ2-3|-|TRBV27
TGTGCCAGCAGTTTATTTAGCCCCAAAACTCATACGCAGTATTTT
CASSLFSPKTHTQYF
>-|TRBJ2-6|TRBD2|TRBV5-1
TGCGCCAGCAGCTTGGATGCGGGAGCAGGCTCTGGGGCCAACGTCCTGACTTTC
CASSLDAGAGSGANVLTF
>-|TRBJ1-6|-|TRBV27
TGTGCCAGCACCTTTACAGGGCGAAATTCACCCCTCCACTTT
CASTFTGRNSPLHF
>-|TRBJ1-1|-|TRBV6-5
TGTGCCAGCAGTTACTTAGCAGAAGCTTTCTTT
CASSYLAEAFF
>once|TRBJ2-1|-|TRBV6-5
TGTGCCAGCAGTTACGATCCAGGGAGGCCAGAGCAGTTCTTC
CASSYDPGRPEQFF
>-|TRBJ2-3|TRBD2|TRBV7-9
TGTGCCAGCAGCTTCCTATTCGGGGGGGCCCCAGATACGCAGTATTTT
CASSFLFGGAPDTQYF
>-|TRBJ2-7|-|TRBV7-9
TGTGCCAGCCAGCAGGGGTTCAAGTCCTACGAGCAGTACTTC
CASQQGFKSYEQYF
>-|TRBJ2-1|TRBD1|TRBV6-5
TGTGCCAGCAGCTTCAGGGGGCTTGTTAACAATGAGCAGTTCTTC
CASSFRGLVNNEQFF
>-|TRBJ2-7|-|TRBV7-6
TGTGCCAGTAGCGCGGGAACAGGCAGTTTAACCTACGAGCAGTACTTC
CASSAGTGSLTYEQYF
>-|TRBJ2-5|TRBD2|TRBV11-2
TGTGCCAGCAGCTTAGGGACTAGCGGGGGTTCGGAGACCCAGTACTTC
CASSLGTSGGSETQYF
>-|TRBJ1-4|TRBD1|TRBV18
TGTGCCAGCTCACCAATCCCCAGGGGGCAAGAAGAAAAACTGTTTTTT
CASSPIPRGQEEKLFF
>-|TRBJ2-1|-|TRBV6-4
TGTGCCAGCAGTGACTCGAGCTCAGGGAAAGATGAGCAGTTCTTC
CASSDSSSGKDEQFF
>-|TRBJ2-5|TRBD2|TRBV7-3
TGTGCCAGCGCTACGGCTAGCGGGAGTTCAGAGACCCAGTACTTC
CASATASGSSETQYF
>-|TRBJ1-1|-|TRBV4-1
TGCGCCAGCAGCCAAGTACCAGGGGCGCTCAGATCTGAAGCTTTCTTT
CASSQVPGALRSEAFF
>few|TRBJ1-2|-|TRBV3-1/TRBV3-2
TGTGCCAGCAGCCAACAACTAGGGCAGTCAAGTGGCTACACCTTC
CASSQQLGQSSGYTF
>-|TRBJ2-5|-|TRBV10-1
TGCGCCAGCAGTAGGGGTGGGTTTCAAGAGACCCAGTACTTC
CASSRGGFQETQYF
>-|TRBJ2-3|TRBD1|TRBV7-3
TGTGCCAGCAGCCGGGACAGGGGATCAGATACGCAGTATTTT
CASSRDRGSDTQYF
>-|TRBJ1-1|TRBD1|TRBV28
TGTGCCAGCAGTTTCGGGACAGGCGGTTCTGAAGCTTTCTTT
CASSFGTGGSEAFF
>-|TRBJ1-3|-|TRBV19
TGTGCCAGTACCGCCTGGGGGACTGAACGCGAAAACACCATATATTTT
CASTAWGTERENTIYF
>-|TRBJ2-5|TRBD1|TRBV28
TGTGCCAGCAGTTTAGGGGGACAGGGGGGTAAAGAGACCCAGTACTTC
CASSLGGQGGKETQYF
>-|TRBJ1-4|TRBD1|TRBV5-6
TGTGCCAGCAGGGGACAGGGGGTGCCTAATGAAAAACTGTTTTTT
CASRGQGVPNEKLFF
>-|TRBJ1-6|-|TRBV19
TGTGCCAGTAGTATCGGGGAGCGATCACCCCTCCACTTT
CASSIGERSPLHF
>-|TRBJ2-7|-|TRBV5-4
TGTGCCAGCAGCCGGGACACCTACGAGCAGTACTTC
CASSRDTYEQYF
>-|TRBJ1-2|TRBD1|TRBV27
TGTGCCAGCAGTTATGGGTACAGGGGGCGCGGTGGCTACACCTTC
CASSYGYRGRGGYTF
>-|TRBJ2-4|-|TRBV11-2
TGTGCCAGCAGCTTAATAGCAGGGCTAGCCAAAAACATTCAGTACTTC
CASSLIAGLAKNIQYF
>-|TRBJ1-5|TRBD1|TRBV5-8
TGTGCCAGCAGCTCACAGGGGTACCAGCCCCAGCATTTT
CASSSQGYQPQHF
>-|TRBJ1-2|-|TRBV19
TGTGCCAGTAGTCCCTTCCCGGGTGGCTACACCTTC
CASSPFPGGYTF
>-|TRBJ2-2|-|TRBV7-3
TGTGCCAGCAGCCCCGGGGGACGGATCCCCACCGGGGAGCTGTTTTTT
CASSPGGRIPTGELFF
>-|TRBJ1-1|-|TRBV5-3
TGTGCCAGAAGCTTGAAACAGCCGAACACTGAAGCTTTCTTT
CARSLKQPNTEAFF
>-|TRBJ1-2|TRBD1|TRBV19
TGTGCCAGTAGTACAGGGGGCGCTGGCTATGGCTACACCTTC
CASSTGGAGYGYTF
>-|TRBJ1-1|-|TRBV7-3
TGTGCCAGCAGCTCCGTCTCGGGGGGGATGGCTGAAGCTTTCTTT
CASSSVSGGMAEAFF
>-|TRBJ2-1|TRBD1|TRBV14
TGTGCCAGCAGCCTCGGACAGGGCCGATACAATGAGCAGTTCTTC
CASSLGQGRYNEQFF
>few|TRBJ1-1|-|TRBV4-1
TGCGCCAGCAGCCGGGAGGGCGGTTTGAACACTGAAGCTTTCTTT
CASSREGGLNTEAFF
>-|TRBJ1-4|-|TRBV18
TGTGCCAGCTCACCACGAATTTCAGGACTTAATGAAAAACTGTTTTTT
CASSPRISGLNEKLFF
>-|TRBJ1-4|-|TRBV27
TGTGCCACTCGCCGCGGGTCGGGGAATGAAAAACTGTTTTTT
CATRRGSGNEKLFF